Listed here are 28 T cell receptor beta chains from one sample, sequenced in a study of blood T cell repertoires in COVID-19 (dated by TCRdb to about 2020). To prepare the library, the immunoSEQ multiplex PCR assay was applied. TCRdb re-hosts the immuneACCESS table, in-frame sequences only. Its copies lack some clones; in the studies checked, an unresolved V gene accounts for under half of them, and the cause for the rest is not known. The sample table records a few hundred thousand clones; around 83% of these occur just once. Approximately 13% of the sample is taken by the ten largest. Material for sequencing was peripheral blood. The receptors here all came from a human donor in a cohort sampled during active COVID-19.

The chain links TRBV28 to TRBJ2-1; 8 nucleotides align to TRBD2. Per the germline V gene, CDR1 is MDHEN and CDR2 is SYDVKM. The CDR3 has 14 residues. The V segment lost 8 bases and the J segment 5 bases; nucleotides outside the gene matches: 8. The CDR3 nucleotides are TGTGCCAGCGATGGGGATAGCGGGAACAATGAGCAGTTCTTC. Translation: CASDGDSGNNEQFF. The variable domain in full, completed from reference TRBV28 and TRBJ2-1, reads DVKVTQSSRYLVKRTGEKVFLECVQDMDHENMFWYRQDPGLGLRLIYFSYDVKMKEKGDIPEGYSVSREKKERFSLILESASTNQTSMYLCASDGDSGNNEQFFGPGTRLTVL.

J is TRBJ1-2 and V is TRBV6-5; D may be TRBD1 (5 bases). Trimming removed 6 bases from V and 1 base from J, with 15 bases in between. From germline, CDR1 is MNHEY and CDR2 SVGAGI. The CDR3 is 15 amino acids. CDR3 nucleotide sequence: TGTGCCAGCAGCAGAATCGGGCAGGGTAACTATGGCTACACCTTC. The encoded protein is CASSRIGQGNYGYTF.

The chain employs TRBV5-4 and TRBJ2-7, with 8 nucleotides matching TRBD1. Germline V gene sequence: CDR1 SGHNT, CDR2 YYREEE (reference sequence). The CDR3 consists of 16 residues. Trimming took 4 bases from V and 5 from J; bases not matched to a gene: 14. CDR3 sequence (DNA): TGTGCCAGCAGCCACGTCCCTGGACAGGGATCCCACGAGCAGTACTTC. The encoded protein is CASSHVPGQGSHEQYF.

The rearrangement uses TRBV19 and TRBJ1-2; D is undetermined. V was trimmed by 8 bases and J by 5 bases, leaving 15 bases between them. The CDR3 is 13 amino acids. CDR1 LNHDA and CDR2 SQIVND come from the germline V gene (reference sequence). This CDR3 is CASPARQPYGYTF. As DNA, the CDR3 is TGTGCCAGTCCTGCTAGGCAGCCTTATGGCTACACCTTC.

This chain uses TRBV18 with TRBJ2-1, with 12 bases identical to TRBD2. This CDR3 is built from 17 residues. Germline V gives CDR1 KGHSH, CDR2 LQKENI. Trimming took 1 base from V and 3 from J; bases not matched to a gene: 4. The CDR3 here is CASSPRKGLAGYNEQFF. CDR3 nucleotides: TGTGCCAGCTCACCACGAAAGGGACTAGCGGGCTACAATGAGCAGTTCTTC.

The chain couples TRBV7-2 to TRBJ2-7; 7 positions agree with TRBD2. Per germline, CDR1 SGHTA and CDR2 FQGNSA. V gave up 5 bases and J gave up 0 bases; unmatched junction bases: 4. The CDR3 runs 14 residues. The CDR3 region has the DNA TGTGCCAGCAGCCTACGGGACTACTCCTACGAGCAGTACTTC. Protein sequence: CASSLRDYSYEQYF.

V gene TRBV5-1 combines with J gene TRBJ1-2; D may be TRBD1 (5 bases). Germline CDR1 SGHRS, CDR2 YFSETQ. The germline V and J ends were trimmed by 0 bases and 3 bases, with 9 bases remaining between them. This CDR3 spans 14 amino acids. The CDR3 reads CASSLAVTDYGYTF. CDR3 nucleotide sequence: TGCGCCAGCAGCTTGGCCGTGACAGACTATGGCTACACCTTC. Together with reference TRBV5-1 and TRBJ1-2, the CDR3 gives the full variable domain: KAGVTQTPRYLIKTRGQQVTLSCSPISGHRSVSWYQQTPGQGLQFLFEYFSETQRNKGNFPGRFSGRQFSNSRSEMNVSTLELGDSALYLCASSLAVTDYGYTFGSGTRLTVV.

The J gene is TRBJ1-6, the V gene TRBV11-2; D gene uncertain. From germline, CDR1 is SGHAT and CDR2 FQNNGV. This CDR3 contains 15 residues. Trimming left V 1 base short and J 6 bases short, with 10 bases between. CDR3 in amino acids: CASSLGNRVNSPLHF. The CDR3, as DNA: TGTGCCAGCAGCTTAGGAAACCGGGTTAATTCACCCCTCCACTTT.

The table lists this clone with a few counts. The rearrangement joins TRBV6-5 to TRBJ1-5; a weak D match, TRBD1 (5 bases). The germline V gene encodes CDR1 MNHEY and CDR2 SVGAGI. V dropped 6 bases and J dropped 0 bases, with 9 bases sitting between them. The CDR3 covers 14 residues. The CDR3: CASSRDNSNQPQHF. CDR3 sequence (DNA): TGTGCCAGCAGCAGGGATAATAGCAATCAGCCCCAGCATTTT.

The chain recombines TRBV5-1 with TRBJ2-1; TRBD2 agrees at 9 bases. Germline assignment: CDR1 SGHRS and CDR2 YFSETQ. CDR3 length equals 14 residues. V was pared by 7 bases and J by 7 bases, with 9 bases of the junction left unmatched. The CDR3 bases are TGCGCCAGCTCCCCAGGGCTAGCGGGGAATGAGCAGTTCTTC. It is translated as CASSPGLAGNEQFF.

The chain employs TRBV5-4 and TRBJ2-2; D is ambiguous. This CDR3 is built from 16 residues. Per the germline V gene, CDR1 is SGHNT and CDR2 is YYREEE (reference sequence). With 0 bases removed from V and 4 bases from J, the gap between germline ends came to 13 bases. CDR3 region: CASSLASGSITGELFF. CDR3 DNA sequence: TGTGCCAGCAGCTTGGCCTCGGGTTCTATCACCGGGGAGCTGTTTTTT.

The chain couples TRBV12-1 to TRBJ2-1; the table's D call of TRBD2 was not tested on the DNA. TRBV12-1 is reported as a pseudogene. The CDR3 totals 16 residues. CDR3 sequence: CASSFEASGSHNEQFF. Written as DNA, the CDR3 is TGTGCCAGCAGCTTTGAAGCTAGCGGGAGCCACAATGAGCAGTTCTTC.

This clone appeared a few times. The CDR3 loop is CASSYSGGAGGTEAFF. The CDR3 region has the DNA TGTGCCAGCAGTTATTCCGGGGGCGCGGGGGGCACTGAAGCTTTCTTT. V usage is TRBV7-9 and J usage is TRBJ1-1, with D possibly TRBD1 on 6 matching bases. This CDR3 contains 16 residues. V was clipped by 6 bases and J by 4 bases, with 21 bases between them. CDR1 is SEHNR and CDR2 is FQNEAQ in the germline V gene (reference sequence).

The chain carries TRBV4-2 and TRBJ2-1, with D perhaps matching TRBD2 (6 bases). The CDR3 contains 17 residues. The ends were cut back, 2 bases at V and 0 bases at J, with 14 bases in the middle. The germline V gene encodes CDR1 LGHNA and CDR2 YNFKEQ. The CDR3 nucleotides are TGTGCCAGCAGCCAAAGTTGGGCGGGAAACTCCTACAATGAGCAGTTCTTC. This encodes CASSQSWAGNSYNEQFF.

This rearrangement joins TRBV30 to TRBJ2-1; 8 bases are a match to TRBD2. V was clipped by 2 bases and J by 2 bases; unmatched bases: 2. The V gene's germline CDR1 is GTSNPN and CDR2 SVGIG (reference sequence). The CDR3 runs 14 residues. The CDR3 here is CAWSTGLAYNEQFF. CDR3 bases: TGTGCCTGGAGTACGGGACTAGCCTACAATGAGCAGTTCTTC.

The chain has TRBV24-1 and TRBJ2-7; D unresolved. This CDR3 has 13 residues. Germline V gene sequence: CDR1 KGHDR, CDR2 SFDVKD. Trimming removed 4 bases from V and 3 bases from J, with 9 bases in between. The CDR3 region is CATSDLTLYEQYF. The CDR3 DNA follows: TGTGCCACCAGTGACCTGACACTCTACGAGCAGTACTTC.

V usage is TRBV18 and J usage is TRBJ2-1, with 9 nucleotides matching TRBD2. The germline V gene encodes CDR1 KGHSH and CDR2 LQKENI. The CDR3 is 19 residues long. V lost 1 base to trimming and J lost 2 bases; unmatched junction nucleotides: 12. This CDR3 reads CASSPRILAGHLPYNEQFF. The CDR3 DNA follows: TGTGCCAGCTCACCACGCATACTAGCGGGCCACCTTCCCTACAATGAGCAGTTCTTC. The full variable domain, with the rest looked up from reference TRBV18 and TRBJ2-1, is NAGVMQNPRHLVRRRGQEARLRCSPMKGHSHVYWYRQLPEEGLKFMVYLQKENIIDESGMPKERFSAEFPKEGPSILRIQQVVRGDSAAYFCASSPRILAGHLPYNEQFFGPGTRLTVL.

The chain is built from TRBV25-1 and TRBJ2-7; D might be TRBD2 (5 bases). Trimming stripped 6 bases from V and 6 bases from J, with 21 bases between. The CDR3 extends over 15 amino acids. Germline CDR1 reads MGHDK; CDR2 reads SYGVNS. CDR3 in amino acids: CASSLTGQSGLEQYF. Written as DNA, the CDR3 is TGTGCCAGCAGCCTAACCGGGCAGTCCGGACTCGAGCAGTACTTC.

The V and J genes are TRBV7-9 and TRBJ2-7, with D perhaps TRBD1 (6 bases). Germline-derived CDR1 and CDR2 are SEHNR and FQNEAQ (reference sequence). The CDR3 consists of 15 residues. The V end lost 4 bases, the J end lost 4 bases, and 17 bases lay between the germline ends. The DNA for the CDR3 is TGTGCCAGCAGCTCACAGTCCCGGGACATTTACGAGCAGTACTTC. It is translated as CASSSQSRDIYEQYF.

This rearrangement joins TRBV6-5 to TRBJ1-2, with 11 bases matching TRBD1. Germline V gene lookup returns CDR1 MNHEY and CDR2 SVGAGI. The trim removed 6 bases at V and 4 bases at J, leaving 4 bases unmatched. The CDR3 contains 14 residues. This CDR3 is CASSGTGGPYGYTF. The CDR3 DNA sequence: TGTGCCAGCAGCGGGACAGGGGGTCCCTATGGCTACACCTTC.

This rearrangement joins TRBV12-5 to TRBJ1-1; no reliable D call. Germline V gives CDR1 LGHNT, CDR2 FRNRAP. The germline V and J ends were trimmed by 4 bases and 0 bases, with 6 bases remaining between them. The CDR3 has 13 residues. CDR3 protein: CASGSYMNTEAFF. The CDR3 DNA reads as TGTGCTAGTGGTTCCTATATGAACACTGAAGCTTTCTTT.

J is TRBJ2-1 and V is TRBV19, with 8 positions matching TRBD2. The ends lost 2 bases at V and 7 bases at J; junction bases unmatched: 4. CDR3 size: 14 residues. The germline gives CDR1 LNHDA, CDR2 SQIVND (reference sequence). CDR3 in amino acids: CASSIKREGNEQFF. In DNA form, the CDR3 reads TGTGCCAGTAGTATAAAACGGGAGGGGAATGAGCAGTTCTTC.

Of note for this clone: Distinct nucleotide sequences in the sample also encode this CDR3. This chain links TRBV30 with TRBJ1-6, with 8 bases matching TRBD1. Losses at the gene ends were 2 bases for V and 0 bases for J; bases not matched to a gene: 3. Germline assignment: CDR1 GTSNPN and CDR2 SVGIG (reference sequence). This CDR3 has 16 amino acids. The CDR3 region is CAWSRTGRSYNSPLHF. The CDR3 DNA is TGTGCCTGGAGTCGGACAGGGCGCTCCTATAATTCACCCCTCCACTTT.

The chain combines TRBV19 with TRBJ2-4, with TRBD2 matching 12 bases. V lost 5 bases, J lost 9 bases, and 11 bases stayed unmatched. The germline V gene has CDR1 LNHDA and CDR2 SQIVND (reference sequence). CDR3 length: 16 amino acids. CDR3 coding DNA: TGTGCCAGTAGTGCCAGACTAGCGGGAGAATTCTCCATTCAGTACTTC. Protein product: CASSARLAGEFSIQYF.

This chain uses TRBV10-3 with TRBJ2-3; tentative D call: TRBD1 (6 bases). Germline V gene data show CDR1 as ENHRY and CDR2 as SYGVKD. The V end was cut by 11 bases, the J end by 1 base, with 16 bases between. This CDR3 contains 14 residues. The CDR3 reads CAVNRVSGTDTQYF. CDR3 DNA: TGTGCCGTGAACAGGGTATCGGGCACAGATACGCAGTATTTT.

This clone was recorded a few times. The chain recombines TRBV27 with TRBJ1-1; 10 positions agree with TRBD1. Germline assignment: CDR1 MNHEY and CDR2 SMNVEV (reference sequence). Trimming at V came to 7 bases and at J to 4 bases, leaving 6 bases not matched to a gene. The length of the CDR3 is 14 residues. The CDR3 here is CASTLTGGVTEAFF. In nucleotides, the CDR3 is TGTGCCAGCACCCTGACAGGGGGCGTCACTGAAGCTTTCTTT.

The chain joins TRBV18 to TRBJ2-7; 10 bases are shared with TRBD1. The V gene's germline CDR1 is KGHSH and CDR2 LQKENI. The junction had 3 bases not matched to a gene; V was cut back by 3 bases and J by 1 base. CDR3 length: 15 amino acids. The CDR3 sequence is CASSPGTGASYEQYF. CDR3 nucleotides: TGTGCCAGCTCACCCGGGACAGGGGCTTCCTACGAGCAGTACTTC. Drawing the rest from reference TRBV18 and TRBJ2-7, the complete variable domain is NAGVMQNPRHLVRRRGQEARLRCSPMKGHSHVYWYRQLPEEGLKFMVYLQKENIIDESGMPKERFSAEFPKEGPSILRIQQVVRGDSAAYFCASSPGTGASYEQYFGPGTRLTVT.

The CDR3 loop reads CASSETWALSTEAFF. As DNA, the CDR3 is TGTGCCAGCAGTGAAACGTGGGCCCTGAGCACTGAAGCTTTCTTT. V usage is TRBV6-1 and J usage is TRBJ1-1; D is ambiguous. V was trimmed by 2 bases and J by 4 bases, leaving 14 bases between them. CDR1 MNHNS and CDR2 SASEGT come from the germline V gene. The CDR3 is made up of 15 amino acids.